This T cell receptor beta chain originates from a study of T cells in Graves' hyperthyroidism and ophthalmopathy (dated by TCRdb to the late 2010s). About the study as a whole: Peripheral blood was collected at initial diagnosis, before any treatment. TCR V-J signatures able to tell the groups apart were searched for in a discovery cohort of some 97 patients, of whom approximately 40 had Graves' ophthalmopathy and about 60 had stable Graves' hyperthyroidism. Prospective prediction of ophthalmopathy was tested in an independent validation cohort of 18 to 20 hyperthyroidism patients and around 16 patients who later progressed to ophthalmopathy. The 75 to 100 discovery patients were divided at random into training and test sets in a 7:3 ratio. In roughly six Graves' hyperthyroidism patients, the study also compared T-cell repertoires from thyroid tissue with T-cell repertoires from blood. After sampling, hyperthyroidism patients received methimazole starting at 30 mg daily, and ophthalmopathy patients received high-dose intravenous methylprednisolone. According to the paper, TCR Vbeta CDR3 sequencing was carried out on 135 peripheral blood samples, which came from 40 to 45 ophthalmopathy, approximately 78 hyperthyroidism and approximately 17 progressor patients.

Moderately to severely active disease, a Clinical Activity Score of at least 3, a NOSPECS grade of at least 4, and a duration under 3 months were present in ophthalmopathy patients. Any patient with an uncontrolled infection, another autoimmune disease, pregnancy or lactation was excluded. Diagnoses were established on the basis of clinical symptoms, serum thyroxine and TRAb, thyroid ultrasound, and orbital computed tomography. Ficoll-Paque density gradient centrifugation was used to isolate PBMCs from about 9.4 ml of fresh peripheral blood. Total RNA was extracted with Trizol reagent, and quality was checked on an Agilent 2100 Bioanalyzer. Amplification of TCR beta CDR3 regions was carried out from RNA transcripts. For the first round of RT-PCR on the TCR CDR3, the HTBI primer set was used together with the Qiagen OneStep RT-PCR kit. A second multiplex PCR round built the libraries, followed by size selection and purification. Libraries were sequenced paired-end with 100 bp reads on an Illumina HiSeq2000. In the authors' own workflow: Raw data were processed with SOAPnuke, discarding reads with adapters, uncalled bases, mean Phred below 15, or no exact constant-primer or identifier match. High-quality paired reads were merged using COPE v1.2.5, and each unique nucleotide sequence was defined as a clonotype. MiTCR v1.1 was used to align the clonotypes against IMGT TRBV, TRBD and TRBJ reference segments. Only V-J combinations with frequency above 0.0001, covering 99% to 99.2% of repertoires, were analysed. A TCS score was defined as the ratio between F50 (clonal expansion) and ExV (chaos), using BLOSUM62-based TCRdist between CDR3 peptides within each V-J. Welch's t-statistics and random forest reduced fewer than 600 V-J features to 13, which were used in a naive Bayes classifier (R e1071). TCRdb reworked the public reads: Q25 trimming with fastp, MiXCR clone assembly, productive beta chains retained. Identical CDR3 proteins give one entry, which carries the most common genes and DNA. None of the V and J calls come from the authors' own analysis; TCRdb made them. The sample contains nearly 600,000 distinct CDR3 sequences, 13% to 15% of them found a single time. The ten largest clones take up roughly 7.7% of the sample.

Overall study results and their limits: In validation, progression to ophthalmopathy was predicted by the model with 70% to 71% sensitivity and about 72% specificity, a median of roughly 6.4 months before onset. No statistical method was used to fix the sample size in advance, and group allocation was not hidden from the investigators. Most expanded thyroid clonotypes (frequency above 0.001) were also detected in blood, a finding suggesting that blood repertoires may reflect thyroid immune responses. A model built on a 13 V-J signature distinguished ophthalmopathy from stable hyperthyroidism, reaching 87.88% sensitivity and around 81% specificity in cross-validation and 80%/75% in testing.

V is pared back by 5 bases and J by 5 bases, with 14 bases lying between the germline termini. Sequences LNHNV (CDR1) and YYDKDF (CDR2) are obtained from the germline V gene (reference sequence). The CDR3, from cysteine to phenylalanine, totals 14 residues. Of the read, only the CDR3 DNA is kept; its 42 bases are in frame from base 1. For this clonotype: No antigen is known for it. No base qualities exist here, and no much larger clone lies one base off it.

The V and J genes are TRBV15 and TRBJ2-3, and perhaps TRBD1 as D gene, on 6 matching bases. The sequencing sample was made of blood. This clonotype was sampled from a woman aged 18-35 years with Graves' ophthalmopathy. The DNA sequence reads TGTGCCACCAGCCAAACCCTACAGGGAGATACGCAGTATTTT. It encodes CATSQTLQGDTQYF.